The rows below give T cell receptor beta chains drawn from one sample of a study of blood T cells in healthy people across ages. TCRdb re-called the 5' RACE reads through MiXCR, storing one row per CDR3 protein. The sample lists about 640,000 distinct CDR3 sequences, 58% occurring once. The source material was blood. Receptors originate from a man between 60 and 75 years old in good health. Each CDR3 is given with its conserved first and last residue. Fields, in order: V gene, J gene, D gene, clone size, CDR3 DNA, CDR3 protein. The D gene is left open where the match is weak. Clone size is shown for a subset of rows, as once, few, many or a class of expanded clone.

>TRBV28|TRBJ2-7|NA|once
TGTGCCAGCAGTTATGCAGGGAGAAATTACGAGCAGTACTTC
CASSYAGRNYEQYF
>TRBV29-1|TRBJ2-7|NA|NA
TGCAGCGTTGAGATCGGGGGGCTAGCGGTCTACGAGCAGTACTTC
CSVEIGGLAVYEQYF
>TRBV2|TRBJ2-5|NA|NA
TGTGCCAGCAGTGAAGAAATGGCTGGGGGTTGGGAGACCCTGTACTTC
CASSEEMAGGWETLYF
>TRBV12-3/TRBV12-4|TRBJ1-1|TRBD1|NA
TGTGCCAGCACCATGGGACAGTTGGGTAAGGGCACTGAAGCTTTCTTT
CASTMGQLGKGTEAFF
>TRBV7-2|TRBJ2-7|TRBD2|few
TGTGCCAGCAGCTATCCCGGGGGGGCGTACGAGCAGTACTTC
CASSYPGGAYEQYF
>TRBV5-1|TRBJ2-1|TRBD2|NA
TGCGCCAGCAGCCTAGGGACTAGCGGTGTAGATGAGCAGTTCTTC
CASSLGTSGVDEQFF
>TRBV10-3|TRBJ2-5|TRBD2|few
TGTGCCATCAGTGTGGGGAGGGAAGGAGAGACCCAGTACTTC
CAISVGREGETQYF
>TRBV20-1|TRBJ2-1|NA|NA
TGCAGTGCTAGGTGGCCTGCGGGACACAATGAGCAGTTCTTC
CSARWPAGHNEQFF
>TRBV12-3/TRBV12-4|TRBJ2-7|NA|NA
TGTGCCAGCAGCCCTACCAGGGACGAGCAGTACTTC
CASSPTRDEQYF
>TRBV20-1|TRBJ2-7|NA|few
TGCAGTGCTCCCTCGGGGACAGCGGGTTACGAGCAGTACTTC
CSAPSGTAGYEQYF
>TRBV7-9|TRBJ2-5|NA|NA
TGTGCCAGCAGGCAATCCCGTGTCTTGACAGCCCAAGAGACCCAGTACTTC
CASRQSRVLTAQETQYF
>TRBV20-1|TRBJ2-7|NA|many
TGCAGTGCAACCGGGACCGGGTCCTACGAGCAGTACTTC
CSATGTGSYEQYF
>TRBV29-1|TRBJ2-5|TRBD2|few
TGCAGCACCGCAGGGAGTAGCGGGGGGACCCAGTACTTC
CSTAGSSGGTQYF
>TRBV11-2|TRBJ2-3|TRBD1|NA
TGTGCCAGCAGCTCACCTCACAGGGGGTCGGTTACAGATACGCAGTATTTT
CASSSPHRGSVTDTQYF
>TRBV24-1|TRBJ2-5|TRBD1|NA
TGTGCCACCAGTGATGGGACAGCTGGGTACCAAGAGACCCAGTACTTC
CATSDGTAGYQETQYF
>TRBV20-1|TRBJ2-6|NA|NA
TGCAGTGCGGGGAAGTCTGGGGCCAACGTCCTGACTTTC
CSAGKSGANVLTF
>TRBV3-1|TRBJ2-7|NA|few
TGTGCCAGCAGCCCCCGCTCTGGCGACTCCTACGAGCAGTACTTC
CASSPRSGDSYEQYF
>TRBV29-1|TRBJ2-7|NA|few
TGCAGCGCCTATGGGGGCTACGAGCAGTACTTC
CSAYGGYEQYF
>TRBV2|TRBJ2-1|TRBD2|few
TGTGCCAGCAGTGAAGCGCTAGCGGAGGAGCAGTTCTTC
CASSEALAEEQFF
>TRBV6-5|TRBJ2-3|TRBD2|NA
TGTGCCAGCAGTTACTCCTGGCGGGGGGCCGGAGATACGCAGTATTTT
CASSYSWRGAGDTQYF
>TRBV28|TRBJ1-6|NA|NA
TGTGCCAGCACGGGGGCAGGGGTCGGATCACCCCTCCACTTT
CASTGAGVGSPLHF
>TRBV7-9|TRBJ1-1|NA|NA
TGTGCCAGCAGCTTAAATGGGATGAACACTGAAGCTTTCTTT
CASSLNGMNTEAFF
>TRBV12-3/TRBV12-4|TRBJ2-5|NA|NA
TGTGCCAGCACCCGGCCAAACCAAGAGACCCAGTACTTC
CASTRPNQETQYF
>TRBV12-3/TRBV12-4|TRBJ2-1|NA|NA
TGTGCCAGCAGTTTGGGGACGGGGGATGCCTACAATGAGCAGTTCTTC
CASSLGTGDAYNEQFF
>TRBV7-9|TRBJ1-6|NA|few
TGTGCCAGCAGCTTGGGGCAGGGAGCACCCCTCCACTTT
CASSLGQGAPLHF
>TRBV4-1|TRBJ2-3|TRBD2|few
TGCGCCAGCAGCCATACTAGCGGTTACACAGATACGCAGTATTTT
CASSHTSGYTDTQYF
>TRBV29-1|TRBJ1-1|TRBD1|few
TGCAGCGTTGAGACAACAGGGGGCACTGAAGCTTTCTTT
CSVETTGGTEAFF
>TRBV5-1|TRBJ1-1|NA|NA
TGCGCCAGCAGGAATCGGGGGGGAGCTAGCACTGAAGCTTTCTTT
CASRNRGGASTEAFF
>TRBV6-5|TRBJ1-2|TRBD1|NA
TGTGCCAGCAGTTACGGGGGACAGGGGATTATGGGCGACTATCGCTACACCTTC
CASSYGGQGIMGDYRYTF
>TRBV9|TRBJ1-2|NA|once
TGTGCCAGCAGCGTAGAGGAGGGAGGGAGCTATGGCTACACCTTC
CASSVEEGGSYGYTF
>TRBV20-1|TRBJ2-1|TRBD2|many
TGCAGTGCTAGAGATGCAGGGACTAGCGGGGGTGAGCAGTTCTTC
CSARDAGTSGGEQFF
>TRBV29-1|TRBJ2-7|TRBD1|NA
TGCAGCGTTGAACCGGGACAGGGCTCCTACGAGCAGTACTTC
CSVEPGQGSYEQYF
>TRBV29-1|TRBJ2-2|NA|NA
TGCAGCGGGGGGGGCGCCGCGAACACCGGGGAGCTGTTTTTT
CSGGGAANTGELFF
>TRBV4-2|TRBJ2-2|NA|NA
TGTGCCAGCAGCCAACTTCTCTCCGGGCCGAACACCGGGGAGCTGTTTTTT
CASSQLLSGPNTGELFF
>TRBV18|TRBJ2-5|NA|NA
TGTGCCAGCTCACCAAGGAACACCGGGGGCTTAGGCGGGGAGACCCAGTACTTC
CASSPRNTGGLGGETQYF
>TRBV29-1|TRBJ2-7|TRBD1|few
TGCAGCGTTGAAGGGACAGGGTTAAACGAGCAGTACTTC
CSVEGTGLNEQYF
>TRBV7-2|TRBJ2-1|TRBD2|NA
TGTGCCAGCAGCCTCGGACTAGCGGGGAGGTACAATGAGCAGTTCTTC
CASSLGLAGRYNEQFF
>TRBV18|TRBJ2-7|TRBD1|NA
TGTGCCAGCTCAACCGGGACAGGAGAGGCCTACGAGCAGTACTTC
CASSTGTGEAYEQYF
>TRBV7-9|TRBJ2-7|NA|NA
TGTGCCAGCAGACCAGCCGGGACACGGGTTAACGAGCAGTACTTC
CASRPAGTRVNEQYF
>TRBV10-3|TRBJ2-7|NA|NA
TGTGCCATCAGTGGAGGGGGGGGTGACTACGAGCAGTACTTC
CAISGGGGDYEQYF
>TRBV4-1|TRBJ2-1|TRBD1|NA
TGCGCCAGCAGCCAAGGTGACAGGGGAGACGATGAGCAGTTCTTC
CASSQGDRGDDEQFF
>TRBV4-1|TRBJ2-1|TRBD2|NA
TGCGCCAGCAGCCAAGAAGGCGGACTAGGGTCGTTCTTC
CASSQEGGLGSFF
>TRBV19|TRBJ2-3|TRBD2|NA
TGTGCCAGCGCGGCGGGAGTTACAGATACGCAGTATTTT
CASAAGVTDTQYF
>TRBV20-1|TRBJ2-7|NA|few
TGCAGTGCTAGAGACCCCTCTCGACAGCACACCTACGAGCAGTACTTC
CSARDPSRQHTYEQYF
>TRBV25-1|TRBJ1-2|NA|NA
TGTGCCAGCAGTGATATCGGCAGGGAGCTTGGTGGCTACACCTTC
CASSDIGRELGGYTF
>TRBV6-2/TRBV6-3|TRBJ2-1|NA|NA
TGTGCCAGCAGTTACCGGGGGACGGCATACAATGAGCAGTTCTTC
CASSYRGTAYNEQFF
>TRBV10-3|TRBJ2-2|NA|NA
TGTGCCATGGGGGAGCAGCCGAACACCGGGGAGCTGTTTTTT
CAMGEQPNTGELFF
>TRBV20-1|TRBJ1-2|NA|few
TGCAGTGCTAGCCCAGACCTCTATGGCTACACCTTC
CSASPDLYGYTF